One sample yielded the 13 T cell receptor beta chains listed below, sequenced in a study of identical twins. In TCRdb, the 5' RACE reads were re-called with MiXCR into one record per CDR3 protein. The repertoire includes roughly 690,000 distinct CDR3 sequences, around 5.7% of them detected once, and about 2% sits in the top ten. The sequenced material came from naive T cells sorted from blood. These receptors all come from a man younger than 35 in good health.

A few counts support this clonotype. J is TRBJ2-5 and V is TRBV5-6; D is perhaps TRBD1 (6 bases). Germline V lookup: CDR1 SGHDT, CDR2 YYEEEE. The CDR3 is made up of 12 amino acids. V was cut by 6 bases and J by 5 bases, with 11 bases left in between. The CDR3 is CASNLRGETQYF. Here the CDR3 DNA reads TGTGCCAGCAATCTCAGGGGTGAGACCCAGTACTTC.

The table lists this clonotype with a few counts. J is TRBJ1-1 and V is TRBV12-3 or TRBV12-4; D call uncertain. This CDR3 region has 13 residues. V lost 2 bases to trimming and J lost 5 bases, with 9 bases between them. The CDR3 loop is CASSLTVGTEAFF. The CDR3 coding sequence is TGTGCCAGCAGTTTAACAGTCGGGACTGAAGCTTTCTTT.

This clonotype has only a few counts. The V gene is TRBV6-2 or TRBV6-3, the J gene TRBJ2-3, with unresolved D. CDR1 MNHEY and CDR2 SVGEGT come from the germline V gene. Trimming cost V 0 bases and J 0 bases, with 10 bases left between them. The CDR3 loop spans 16 amino acids. CDR3 nucleotides: TGTGCCAGCAGTTACTCCGGGTTTGCTAGCACAGATACGCAGTATTTT. Translated: CASSYSGFASTDTQYF.

This clonotype turned up a few times. V gene TRBV6-5 combines with J gene TRBJ2-5; tentative D call: TRBD2 (5 bases). The CDR3 has 15 residues. Germline values: CDR1 MNHEY, CDR2 SVGAGI. With 4 bases removed from V and 5 bases from J, the gap between germline ends came to 17 bases. Written as DNA, the CDR3 is TGTGCCAGCAGTTCGCGGACTCCCCCGGAGGAGACCCAGTACTTC. Protein sequence: CASSSRTPPEETQYF.

V is TRBV20-1 and J is TRBJ2-7; TRBD1 matches 8 bases. The CDR3 runs 13 residues. Germline-derived CDR1 and CDR2 are DFQATT and SNEGSKA (reference sequence). V dropped 4 bases and J dropped 6; count of bases not matched to a gene: 8. In DNA, the CDR3 is TGCAGTGCTATCCGAGACAGGGGTGGCGAGCAGTACTTC. Protein sequence: CSAIRDRGGEQYF.

This clonotype has a count of ten or more. The J gene is TRBJ2-7, the V gene TRBV5-1, with D possibly being TRBD1 (8 bases). Trimming took off 2 bases at V and 7 bases at J, with 13 bases between the two ends. The CDR3 sequence is 13 residues long. CDR1 and CDR2 (germline): SGHRS, YFSETQ. Here the CDR3 DNA reads TGCGCCAGCAGCTTTGACAGGGGAGGGGAGCAGTACTTC. It is translated as CASSFDRGGEQYF.

This clonotype was seen at least ten times. This sequence joins TRBV27 and TRBJ2-5, with D unclear. There are 14 residues in the CDR3. V was trimmed by 7 bases and J by 2 bases, leaving 14 bases between them. The germline V gene encodes CDR1 MNHEY and CDR2 SMNVEV (reference sequence). CDR3 sequence: CASMGFFGQETQYF. Here the CDR3 DNA reads TGTGCCAGCATGGGGTTCTTCGGGCAAGAGACCCAGTACTTC.

This clonotype was picked up a small number of times. The chain couples TRBV7-9 to TRBJ2-1; a weak D match, TRBD1 (5 bases). V lost 4 bases and J lost 0, with 13 bases in between. Germline CDR1 reads SEHNR; CDR2 reads FQNEAQ (reference sequence). The CDR3 covers 16 residues. CDR3 sequence reads: CASSSQDSSSYNEQFF. CDR3 bases: TGTGCCAGCAGCTCCCAAGACAGTAGCTCCTACAATGAGCAGTTCTTC.

Many counts were recorded for this clonotype. The chain carries TRBV10-3 and TRBJ1-2, with D maybe TRBD1 (5 bases). V was cut by 7 bases and J by 10 bases, with 13 bases left in between. The CDR3 sequence is 11 residues long. Germline V CDR1 and CDR2: ENHRY, SYGVKD. The chain's CDR3 is CAIMDWGDYTF. The CDR3 nucleotides read TGTGCCATCATGGATTGGGGGGACTACACCTTC.

The gene calls are TRBV7-8 and TRBJ2-6; unclear D gene. The germline V and J ends were trimmed by 2 bases and 4 bases, with 21 bases remaining between them. Germline CDR1 SGHVS, CDR2 FQNEAQ. This CDR3 comprises 19 residues. The CDR3 nucleotides read TGTGCCAGCAGCTTATTCGTTTCCGACTCTCCGGTAGGGGCCAACGTCCTGACTTTC. Protein product: CASSLFVSDSPVGANVLTF.

The genes are TRBV5-1 and TRBJ2-3, with 14 bases lining up with TRBD2. Germline loops: CDR1 SGHRS, CDR2 YFSETQ. The CDR3 contains 17 residues. Unmatched junction bases numbered 10, after V lost 4 bases and J lost 6 bases. The CDR3 is CASSLGLAGGSGDTQYF. The CDR3 region has the DNA TGCGCCAGCAGCCTTGGACTAGCGGGAGGTAGTGGCGATACGCAGTATTTT.

Ten or more counts support this clonotype. The chain links TRBV7-2 to TRBJ2-7; TRBD1 aligns across 8 bases. Germline lookup yields CDR1 SGHTA and CDR2 FQGNSA. The CDR3 has 14 amino acids. The V and J ends lost 5 bases and 2 bases, in that order; junction bases with no gene match: 5. The CDR3 sequence: CASSPWTGPYEQYF. The CDR3 DNA sequence: TGTGCCAGCAGCCCGTGGACAGGGCCCTACGAGCAGTACTTC.

In its sample, this clonotype was seen a few times. The chain is built from TRBV5-1 and TRBJ1-5; D is unclear. V was pared by 4 bases and J by 0 bases, with 14 bases between. The germline V gene has CDR1 SGHRS and CDR2 YFSETQ. The CDR3 covers 16 residues. Here the CDR3 DNA reads TGCGCCAGCAGCGACTCCGGGTCTTATAGCAATCAGCCCCAGCATTTT. It encodes CASSDSGSYSNQPQHF.